This T cell receptor beta chain was identified during a study of blood T cell repertoires in COVID-19. At the level of the study: COVID-19 samples collected from the United States, Italy and Spain covered acute and convalescent phases. Sources were T cells, B-cell-depleted T cells, or PBMCs; the material itself was cDNA or gDNA.

The V gene's germline CDR1 is SGHTS and CDR2 YDEGEE. Trimming pared 4 bases from V and 4 bases from J, leaving 11 bases between. This CDR3 region has 14 residues. Original processing methods: Reference gene primer amplification gave estimated nucleated cell counts. Profiled with immunoSEQ multiplex PCR; TCRdb holds only in-frame clones, not every one. V and J calls and clone size come straight from that table; D and trimming were deduced from the DNA. The sample lists about 300,000 clones; roughly 88% were seen once. The chain has TRBV5-8 and TRBJ1-4; D is unresolved. Sequencing used peripheral blood. The clonotype was recovered from a young woman with COVID-19, enrolled during active disease. The CDR3: CASSTVQVNEKLFF. CDR3 coding DNA: TGTGCCAGCAGCACGGTCCAGGTTAATGAAAAACTGTTTTTT.